This TCR beta chain came from a study of control samples from healthy donors and cancer patients. TCRdb's copy holds only in-frame clones and misses some; the assay was immunoSEQ multiplex PCR. Among 90,000 to 110,000 clones, around 88% were seen once, and the ten largest hold around 17%. Germline V lookup: CDR1 SGHTA, CDR2 FQGTGA. The CDR3 sequence is 14 residues long. V lost 0 bases to trimming and J lost 6 bases, with 12 bases between them. The sequenced sample consisted of blood. The sequence was collected from a woman in her forties or fifties in good health. The chain has TRBV7-3 and TRBJ2-7, with D tentatively TRBD1 (6 bases). This CDR3 is CASSLTYRDSEQYF. DNA of the CDR3: TGTGCCAGCAGCTTAACCTACAGGGATAGCGAGCAGTACTTC.